Listed here are 8 T cell receptor beta chains from one sample, sequenced in a study of neoadjuvant anti-PD-1 for oral cavity cancer. Described time point: after neoadjuvant nivolumab, at surgical resection. Data came from immunoSEQ multiplex PCR; TCRdb stores just in-frame clones and leaves some out. The sample includes more than 13,000 clones, 60% to 75% of them seen just once. The material sequenced was PBMCs, taken after nivolumab (anti-PD-1) treatment. The receptor set was obtained from a person aged 35-79 years with oral cavity squamous cell carcinoma.

V and J are TRBV7-2 and TRBJ2-2; 11 positions agree with TRBD2. Germline V gene sequence: CDR1 SGHTA, CDR2 FQGNSA. CDR3 size: 17 residues. The V segment lost 3 bases and the J segment 4 bases; nucleotides outside the gene matches: 7. The CDR3: CASSFRGTSGFTGELFF. In DNA, the CDR3 is TGTGCCAGCAGCTTTAGGGGGACTAGCGGATTCACCGGGGAGCTGTTTTTT.

For the CDR3, the DNA is TGTGCCACCAGCAGGCCCGGGGGCGCAGACACTGAAGCTTTCTTT. Translating gives CATSRPGGADTEAFF. The chain has TRBV15 and TRBJ1-1, with D possibly matching TRBD1 (6 bases). Germline-derived CDR1 and CDR2 are LNHNV and YYDKDF (reference sequence). The CDR3 is made up of 15 amino acids. Trimming removed 3 bases from V and 3 bases from J, with 14 bases in between.

V and J are TRBV28 and TRBJ1-2; D might be TRBD1 (6 bases). V gave up 5 bases and J gave up 4 bases, with 11 bases separating them. The length of the CDR3 is 13 residues. Germline loops: CDR1 MDHEN, CDR2 SYDVKM. In DNA form, the CDR3 reads TGTGCCAGCAGTAGGGGGAAGGGCTATGGCTACACCTTC. It specifies CASSRGKGYGYTF.

Of note for this clone: The junction differs from germline at one of its ends, possibly a read error. The V call is TRBV7-7, the J call TRBJ2-5, with TRBD1 identical over 10 bases. Germline V gene sequence: CDR1 SSHAT, CDR2 FNYEAQ (reference sequence). This CDR3 has 17 residues. The CDR3 spells CASSFLSGTGAQETQYF. The CDR3 region has the DNA TGTGCTAGCAGCTTCTTATCCGGGACAGGGGCCCAAGAGACCCAGTACTTC.

V and J are TRBV2 and TRBJ2-1; 15 nucleotides line up with TRBD2. Germline CDR1 and CDR2: SNHLY and FYNNEI. The length of the CDR3 is 14 residues. V lost 6 bases and J lost 8; bases outside the gene matches: 2. CDR3 DNA: TGTGCCAGCAGCGGGACTAGCGGGAGGCATGAGCAGTTCTTC. This encodes CASSGTSGRHEQFF.

The V call is TRBV7-8, the J call TRBJ1-2, with D unresolved. The length of the CDR3 is 11 residues. With 4 bases removed from V and 6 bases from J, the gap between germline ends came to 6 bases. The germline gives CDR1 SGHVS, CDR2 FQNEAQ. The chain's CDR3 is CASSSGHGYTF. CDR3 nucleotide sequence: TGTGCCAGCAGCTCCGGACATGGCTACACCTTC.

This chain connects TRBV6-1 to TRBJ2-1, with unresolved D. Germline V gives CDR1 MNHNS, CDR2 SASEGT. Between the trimmed V and J ends, which lost 0 bases and 8 bases, there was a span of 11 bases. This CDR3 contains 14 residues. CDR3 in amino acids: CASSEANPWDEQFF. As DNA, the CDR3 is TGTGCCAGCAGTGAAGCAAACCCTTGGGATGAGCAGTTCTTC.

This CDR3 is CAARVGLTEAFF. In DNA, the CDR3 is TGTGCCGCGAGGGTTGGATTAACTGAAGCTTTCTTT. This rearrangement joins TRBV19 to TRBJ1-1, with unresolved D. The CDR3 runs to 12 residues. Germline values: CDR1 LNHDA, CDR2 SQIVND (reference sequence). Trimming stripped 11 bases from V and 5 bases from J, with 15 bases between.